The clone carrying this T cell receptor beta chain was observed a few times. The target antigen is unknown. The record originates from a study of T-cell memory formation after mild COVID-19. Overall study: Across donors, TCR clusters were largely donor specific.

V dropped 1 base and J dropped 5 bases, with 14 bases sitting between them. The CDR3 spans 15 residues. The V gene's germline CDR1 is SEHNR and CDR2 FQNEAQ (reference sequence). Study-wide results and caveats: Among CD4+ contracting clones, most were CM and EM, and CD8+ ones EMRA. There was a balanced CD4/CD8 profile in clones contracting day 15 to 85, and later expanders leaned CD4+.

Libraries for TCRalpha and TCRbeta carried sample barcodes and unique molecular identifiers via 5'RACE. A single record per CDR3 protein comes from TCRdb applying MiXCR to the 5' RACE reads. Here the sample spans tens of thousands of distinct CDR3 sequences, about an eighth being singletons. Specimen: PBMCs or a T cell subset sorted from them (not recorded which). The sequence was obtained from an adult woman who had mild COVID-19 (a few samples of this study predate the infection). Cell type and time point are not known. The rearrangement links TRBV7-9 to TRBJ1-1; D remains unclear. The CDR3 coding sequence is TGTGCCAGCAGCTTAGTAGAGGGTGTAAAGACTGAAGCTTTCTTT. This codes for CASSLVEGVKTEAFF.